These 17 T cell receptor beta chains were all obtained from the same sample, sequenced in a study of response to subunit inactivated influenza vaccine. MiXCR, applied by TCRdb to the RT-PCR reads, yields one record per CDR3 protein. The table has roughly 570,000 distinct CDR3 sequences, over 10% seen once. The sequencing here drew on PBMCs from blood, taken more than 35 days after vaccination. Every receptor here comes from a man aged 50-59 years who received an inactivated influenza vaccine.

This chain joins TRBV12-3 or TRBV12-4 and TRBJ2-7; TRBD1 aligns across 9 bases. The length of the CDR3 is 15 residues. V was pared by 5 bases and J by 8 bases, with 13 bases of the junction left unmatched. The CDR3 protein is CASSPQGALRSQQYF. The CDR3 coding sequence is TGTGCCAGCAGTCCACAGGGGGCCCTCCGCTCCCAGCAGTACTTC.

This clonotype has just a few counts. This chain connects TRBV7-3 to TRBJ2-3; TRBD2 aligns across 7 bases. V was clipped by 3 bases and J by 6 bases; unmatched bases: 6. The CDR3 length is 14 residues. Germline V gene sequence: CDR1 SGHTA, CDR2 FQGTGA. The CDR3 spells CASSLGMGGDTQYF. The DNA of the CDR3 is TGTGCCAGCAGCTTGGGGATGGGAGGGGATACGCAGTATTTT.

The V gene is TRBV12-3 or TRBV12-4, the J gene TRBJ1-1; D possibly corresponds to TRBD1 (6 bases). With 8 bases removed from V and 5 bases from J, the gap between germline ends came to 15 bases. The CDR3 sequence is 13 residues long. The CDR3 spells CASVWGARTEAFF. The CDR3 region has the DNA TGTGCCAGCGTCTGGGGGGCTAGGACTGAAGCTTTCTTT.

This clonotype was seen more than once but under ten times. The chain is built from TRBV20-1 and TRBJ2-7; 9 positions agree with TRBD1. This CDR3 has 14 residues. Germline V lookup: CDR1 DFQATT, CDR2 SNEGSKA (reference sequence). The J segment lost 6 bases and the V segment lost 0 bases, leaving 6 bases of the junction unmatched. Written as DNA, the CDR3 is TGCAGTGCTAGAGATCTTACAGGGGGCGGCGAGCAGTACTTC. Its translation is CSARDLTGGGEQYF.

The CDR3 reads CASSLARGTGLLYAGELFF. The CDR3 DNA is TGTGCCAGCAGCTTAGCCCGAGGGACAGGCCTCCTCTACGCCGGGGAGCTGTTTTTT. The rearrangement joins TRBV11-1 to TRBJ2-2; 8 nucleotides agree with TRBD1. J lost 6 bases, V lost 0 bases, and 15 bases had no gene match. CDR1 and CDR2 (germline): SGHAT, FQDESV (reference sequence). The CDR3 length is 19 residues.

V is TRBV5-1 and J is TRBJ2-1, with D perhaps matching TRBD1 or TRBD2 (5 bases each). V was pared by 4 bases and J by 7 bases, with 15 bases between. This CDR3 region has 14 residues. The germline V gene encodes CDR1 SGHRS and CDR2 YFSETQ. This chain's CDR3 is CASSPWDAGNEQFF. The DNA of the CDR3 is TGCGCCAGCAGCCCCTGGGACGCAGGGAATGAGCAGTTCTTC.

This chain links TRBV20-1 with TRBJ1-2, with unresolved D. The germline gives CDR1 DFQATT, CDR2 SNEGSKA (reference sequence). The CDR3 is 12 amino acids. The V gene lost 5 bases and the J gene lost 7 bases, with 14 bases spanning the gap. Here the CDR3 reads CSAPSRPGGYTF. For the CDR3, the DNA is TGCAGTGCTCCGTCCCGGCCGGGTGGCTACACCTTC.

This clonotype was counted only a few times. The CDR3 DNA reads as TGTGCCAGCAGTTTAGCTTTGACAGGGGGGGCGAACACTGAAGCTTTCTTT. Translating gives CASSLALTGGANTEAFF. This rearrangement joins TRBV12-3 or TRBV12-4 to TRBJ1-1, with 9 bases lining up with TRBD1. J lost 1 base, V lost 0 bases, and 6 bases had no gene match. The length of the CDR3 is 17 residues.

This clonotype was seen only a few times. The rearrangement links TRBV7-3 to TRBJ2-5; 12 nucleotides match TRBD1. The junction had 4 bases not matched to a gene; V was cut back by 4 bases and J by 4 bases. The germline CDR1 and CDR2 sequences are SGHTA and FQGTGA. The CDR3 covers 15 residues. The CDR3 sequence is CASSSGTGGAETQYF. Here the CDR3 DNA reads TGTGCCAGCAGCTCCGGGACAGGGGGCGCAGAGACCCAGTACTTC.

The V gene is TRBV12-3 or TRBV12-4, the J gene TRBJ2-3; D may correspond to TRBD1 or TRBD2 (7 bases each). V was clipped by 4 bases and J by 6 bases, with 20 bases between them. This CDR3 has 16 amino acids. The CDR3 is CASSSPSQGGRDTQYF. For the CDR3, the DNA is TGTGCCAGCAGTTCCCCCTCCCAGGGGGGGAGGGATACGCAGTATTTT.

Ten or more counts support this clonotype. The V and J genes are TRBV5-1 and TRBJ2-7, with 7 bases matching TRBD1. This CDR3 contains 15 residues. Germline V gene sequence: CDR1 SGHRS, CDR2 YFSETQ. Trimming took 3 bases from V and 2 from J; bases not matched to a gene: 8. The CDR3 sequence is CASSSGTVNPYEQYF. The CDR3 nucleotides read TGCGCCAGCAGCTCCGGGACAGTAAATCCCTACGAGCAGTACTTC.

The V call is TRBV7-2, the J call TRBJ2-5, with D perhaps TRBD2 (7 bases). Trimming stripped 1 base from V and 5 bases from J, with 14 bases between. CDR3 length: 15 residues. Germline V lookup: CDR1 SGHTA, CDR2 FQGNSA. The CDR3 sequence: CASSLVSGRGETQYF. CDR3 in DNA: TGTGCCAGCAGCTTAGTCTCGGGGAGGGGGGAGACCCAGTACTTC.

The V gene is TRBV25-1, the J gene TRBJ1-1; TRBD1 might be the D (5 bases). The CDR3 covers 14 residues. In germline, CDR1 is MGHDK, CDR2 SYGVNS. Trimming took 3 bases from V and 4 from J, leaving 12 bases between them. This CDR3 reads CASSEEGPVTEAFF. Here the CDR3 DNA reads TGTGCCAGCAGTGAGGAGGGGCCGGTCACTGAAGCTTTCTTT.

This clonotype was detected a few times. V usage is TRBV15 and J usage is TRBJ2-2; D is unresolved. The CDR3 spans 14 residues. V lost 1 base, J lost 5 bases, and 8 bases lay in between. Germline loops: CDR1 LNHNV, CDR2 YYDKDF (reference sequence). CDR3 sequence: CATSRGLGTGELFF. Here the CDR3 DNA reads TGTGCCACCAGCAGAGGGTTGGGGACCGGGGAGCTGTTTTTT.

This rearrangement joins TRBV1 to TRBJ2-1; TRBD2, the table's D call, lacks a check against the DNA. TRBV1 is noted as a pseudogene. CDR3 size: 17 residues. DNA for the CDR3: TGCACCAGCAGCCAAGGGACCCGAAGCGGGAAATACAATGAGCAGTTCTTC. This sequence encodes CTSSQGTRSGKYNEQFF.

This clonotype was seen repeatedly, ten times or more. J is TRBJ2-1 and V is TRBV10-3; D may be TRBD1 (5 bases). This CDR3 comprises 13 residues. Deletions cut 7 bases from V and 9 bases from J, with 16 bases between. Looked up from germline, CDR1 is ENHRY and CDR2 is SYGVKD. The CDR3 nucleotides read TGTGCCATCAAGCAAGCTCCTCAGGGTGAGCAGTTCTTC. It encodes CAIKQAPQGEQFF.

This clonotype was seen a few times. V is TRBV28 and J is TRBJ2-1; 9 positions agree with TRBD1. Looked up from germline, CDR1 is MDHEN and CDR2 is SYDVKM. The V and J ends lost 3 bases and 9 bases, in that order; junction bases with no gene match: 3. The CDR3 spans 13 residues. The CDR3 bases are TGTGCCAGCAGTTTCAGGGGACAGGGTGAGCAGTTCTTC. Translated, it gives CASSFRGQGEQFF. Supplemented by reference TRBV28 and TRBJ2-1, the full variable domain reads DVKVTQSSRYLVKRTGEKVFLECVQDMDHENMFWYRQDPGLGLRLIYFSYDVKMKEKGDIPEGYSVSREKKERFSLILESASTNQTSMYLCASSFRGQGEQFFGPGTRLTVL.